These 5 T cell receptor beta chains were all obtained from the same sample, sequenced in a study of vaccination effects on CD4 cells after COVID-19. These TCRs' antigens remain unknown. Antigen-specific CD4+ T cells were expanded (with viral peptide pools) by the ViraFEST assay ahead of sequencing. The authors isolated CD4+ T cells after around 9 days of culture. The person had a PCR-confirmed SARS-CoV-2 infection during March to December 2020. Of the BNT162b2 and mRNA-1273 vaccines, participants received two doses of one or the other. Assay used: immunoSEQ multiplex PCR; TCRdb lists only in-frame clones, some missing. The table includes about 14,000 clones, around three quarters detected once. Specimen: CD4+ T cells from PBMCs cultured with SARS-CoV-2 spike peptides, collected after COVID-19 vaccination. Source of these receptors: a human donor who had a prior SARS-CoV-2 infection.

V usage is TRBV2 and J usage is TRBJ2-7, with 11 nucleotides matching TRBD1. V was clipped by 6 bases and J by 2 bases; unmatched bases: 6. This CDR3 contains 15 residues. The V gene's germline CDR1 is SNHLY and CDR2 FYNNEI. The CDR3 region is CASRRTGQGAYEQYF. The DNA of the CDR3 is TGTGCCAGCAGAAGGACGGGACAGGGGGCCTACGAGCAGTACTTC.

This clone was seen a handful of times. The V call is TRBV15, the J call TRBJ1-4, with D possibly being TRBD1 (5 bases). Trimming left V 1 base short and J 7 bases short, with 16 bases between. CDR1 is LNHNV, CDR2 YYDKDF, per germline (reference sequence). The CDR3 totals 16 residues. DNA for the CDR3: TGTGCCACCAGCAGAGGTCTTGCGGGGCGTGCTGAAAAACTGTTTTTT. Translated: CATSRGLAGRAEKLFF.

The chain is built from TRBV11-2 and TRBJ1-1; D is unresolved. The V end lost 5 bases, the J end lost 0 bases, and 7 bases lay between the germline ends. CDR1 and CDR2 from the germline V gene are SGHAT and FQNNGV. CDR3 length: 13 residues. Written as DNA, the CDR3 is TGTGCCAGCAGCCGCCTCATGAACACTGAAGCTTTCTTT. This encodes CASSRLMNTEAFF.

The chain joins TRBV20-1 to TRBJ2-3; D not resolved. Germline CDR1 DFQATT, CDR2 SNEGSKA (reference sequence). Deletions cut 6 bases from V and 3 bases from J, with 7 bases between. The CDR3 covers 11 residues. CDR3 sequence (DNA): TGCAGTGCGCCTAGAACAGATACGCAGTATTTT. It encodes CSAPRTDTQYF.

A few counts support this clone. One junction end does not reproduce the germline sequence, and a read error may be involved. The chain has TRBV2 and TRBJ2-3; TRBD2 is a possible D gene (5 bases). CDR3 length: 13 amino acids. The germline V gene encodes CDR1 SNHLY and CDR2 FYNNEI. Here the CDR3 DNA reads TGTGCCAGCAGAGAAGGACTCGCAGATACGCAGTATTTT. Translating it yields CASREGLADTQYF.